This T cell receptor beta chain was sequenced during a study of blood T cell repertoires in COVID-19. Overall study context: Researchers got acute and convalescent COVID-19 samples from the United States, Italy and Spain. Sources were T cells, B-cell-depleted T cells, or PBMCs; the material itself was cDNA or gDNA.

This clone was detected once. The CDR3 runs to 16 residues. The V end was cut by 3 bases, the J end by 5 bases, with 18 bases between. CDR1 is SGHRS, CDR2 YFSETQ, per germline. As originally analysed: Nucleated cell number was recorded as an estimate derived from reference gene primer amplification. The table came from immunoSEQ multiplex PCR; TCRdb's copy has only in-frame clones and leaves some out. That table supplies the V and J calls and clone size; D and trimming were determined from the DNA. This sample carries over 85,000 clones, roughly 90% of them seen once, and the ten largest clones take roughly 7.2%.

This rearrangement joins TRBV5-1 to TRBJ2-1; a weak D match, TRBD1 (5 bases). Material: peripheral blood. The receptor was isolated from a man between 60 and 75 years old with acute or convalescent COVID-19. The CDR3 sequence: CASSSPLWGPNNEQFF. In nucleotides, the CDR3 is TGCGCCAGCAGCTCCCCTCTCTGGGGCCCTAACAATGAGCAGTTCTTC.